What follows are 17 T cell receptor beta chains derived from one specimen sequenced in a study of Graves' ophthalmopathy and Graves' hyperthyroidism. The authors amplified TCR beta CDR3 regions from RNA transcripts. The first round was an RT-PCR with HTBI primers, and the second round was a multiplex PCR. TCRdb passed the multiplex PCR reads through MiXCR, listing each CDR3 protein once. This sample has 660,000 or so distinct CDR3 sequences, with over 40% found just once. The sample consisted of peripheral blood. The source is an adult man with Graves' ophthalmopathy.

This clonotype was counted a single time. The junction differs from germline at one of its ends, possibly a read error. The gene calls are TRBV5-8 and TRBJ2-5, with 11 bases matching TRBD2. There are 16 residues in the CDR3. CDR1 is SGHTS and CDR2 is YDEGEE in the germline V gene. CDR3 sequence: CASSWGTSGLQETQYF. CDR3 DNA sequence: TGCGCCAGCAGCTGGGGGACTAGCGGTCTCCAAGAGACCCAGTACTTC.

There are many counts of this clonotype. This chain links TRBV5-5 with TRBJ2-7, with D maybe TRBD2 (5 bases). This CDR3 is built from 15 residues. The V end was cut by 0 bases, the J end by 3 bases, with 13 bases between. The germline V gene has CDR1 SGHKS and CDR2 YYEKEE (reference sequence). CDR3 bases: TGTGCCAGCAGCTTGGACAGCGGTTACTACTACGAGCAGTACTTC. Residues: CASSLDSGYYYEQYF. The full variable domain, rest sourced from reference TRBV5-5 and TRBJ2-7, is DAGVTQSPTHLIKTRGQQVTLRCSPISGHKSVSWYQQVLGQGPQFIFQYYEKEERGRGNFPDRFSARQFPNYSSELNVNALLLGDSALYLCASSLDSGYYYEQYFGPGTRLTVT.

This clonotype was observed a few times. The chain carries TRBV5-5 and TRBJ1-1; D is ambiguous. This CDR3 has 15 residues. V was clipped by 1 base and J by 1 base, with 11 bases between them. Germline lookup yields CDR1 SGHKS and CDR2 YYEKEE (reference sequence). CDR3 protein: CASSLPWVGNTEAFF. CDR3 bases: TGTGCCAGCAGCTTGCCCTGGGTGGGGAACACTGAAGCTTTCTTT.

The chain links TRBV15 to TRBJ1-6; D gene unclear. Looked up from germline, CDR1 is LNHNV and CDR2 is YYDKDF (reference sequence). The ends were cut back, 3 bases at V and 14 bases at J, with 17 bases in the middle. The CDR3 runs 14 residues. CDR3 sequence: CATSRNSGNSTLHF. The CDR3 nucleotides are TGTGCCACCAGCAGGAACAGTGGTAATTCGACCCTCCACTTT. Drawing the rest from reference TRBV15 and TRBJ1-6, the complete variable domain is DAMVIQNPRYQVTQFGKPVTLSCSQTLNHNVMYWYQQKSSQAPKLLFHYYDKDFNNEADTPDNFQSRRPNTSFCFLDIRSPGLGDTAMYLCATSRNSGNSTLHFGNGTRLTVT.

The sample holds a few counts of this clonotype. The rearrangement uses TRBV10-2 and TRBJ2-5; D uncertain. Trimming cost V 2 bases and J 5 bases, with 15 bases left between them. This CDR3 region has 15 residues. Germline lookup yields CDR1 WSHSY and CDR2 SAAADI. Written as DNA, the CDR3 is TGCGCCAGCAGTGAGGTGAAGGGTCTGGTTGAGACCCAGTACTTC. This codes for CASSEVKGLVETQYF.

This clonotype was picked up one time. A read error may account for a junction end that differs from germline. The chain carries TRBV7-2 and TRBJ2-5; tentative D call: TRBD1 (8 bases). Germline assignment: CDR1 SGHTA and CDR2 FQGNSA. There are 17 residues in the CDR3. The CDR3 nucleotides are TGTGCCACCAGCTTCAGGGGGCCGGGGGGAAAGCAAGAGACCCAGTACTTC. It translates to CATSFRGPGGKQETQYF.

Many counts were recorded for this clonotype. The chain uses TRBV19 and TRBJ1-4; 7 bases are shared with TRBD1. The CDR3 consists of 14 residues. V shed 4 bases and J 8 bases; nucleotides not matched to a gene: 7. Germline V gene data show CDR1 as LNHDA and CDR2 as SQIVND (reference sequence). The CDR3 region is CASSKTGNDEKLFF. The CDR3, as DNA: TGTGCCAGTAGTAAGACAGGGAATGACGAAAAACTGTTTTTT.

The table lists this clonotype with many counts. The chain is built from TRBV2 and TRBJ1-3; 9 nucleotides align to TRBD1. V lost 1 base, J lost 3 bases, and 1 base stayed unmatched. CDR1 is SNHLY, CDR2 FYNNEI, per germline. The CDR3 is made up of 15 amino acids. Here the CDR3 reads CASSEGTGVGNTIYF. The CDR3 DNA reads TGTGCCAGCAGTGAAGGGACAGGGGTTGGAAACACCATATATTTT.

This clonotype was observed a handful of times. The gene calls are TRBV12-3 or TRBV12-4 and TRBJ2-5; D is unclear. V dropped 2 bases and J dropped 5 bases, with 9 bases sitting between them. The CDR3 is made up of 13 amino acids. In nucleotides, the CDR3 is TGTGCCAGCAGTTTAATGGATACGGAGACCCAGTACTTC. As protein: CASSLMDTETQYF.

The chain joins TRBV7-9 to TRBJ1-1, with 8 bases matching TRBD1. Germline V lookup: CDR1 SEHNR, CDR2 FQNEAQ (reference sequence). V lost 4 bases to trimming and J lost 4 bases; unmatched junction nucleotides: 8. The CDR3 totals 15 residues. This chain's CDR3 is CASSSSDRGFTEAFF. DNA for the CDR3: TGTGCCAGCAGCTCCAGCGACAGGGGTTTCACTGAAGCTTTCTTT.

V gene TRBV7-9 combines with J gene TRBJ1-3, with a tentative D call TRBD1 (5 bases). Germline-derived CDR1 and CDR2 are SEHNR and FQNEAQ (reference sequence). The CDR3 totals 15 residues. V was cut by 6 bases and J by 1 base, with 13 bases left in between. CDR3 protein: CASSEEGASGNTIYF. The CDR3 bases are TGTGCCAGCAGTGAAGAAGGGGCTTCTGGAAACACCATATATTTT.

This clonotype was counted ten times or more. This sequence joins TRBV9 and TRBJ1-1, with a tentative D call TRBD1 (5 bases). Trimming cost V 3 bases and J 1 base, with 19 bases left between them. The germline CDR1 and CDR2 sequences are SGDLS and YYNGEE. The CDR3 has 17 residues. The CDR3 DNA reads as TGTGCCAGCAGCGGTCTCGGGACCCCCAAAGGGAACACTGAAGCTTTCTTT. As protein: CASSGLGTPKGNTEAFF.

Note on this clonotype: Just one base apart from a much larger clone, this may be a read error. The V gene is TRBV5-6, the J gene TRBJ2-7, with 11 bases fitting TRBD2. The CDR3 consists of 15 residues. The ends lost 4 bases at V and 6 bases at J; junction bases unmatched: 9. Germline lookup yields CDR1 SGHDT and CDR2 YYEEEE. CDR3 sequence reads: CASSARRLAGSEQYF. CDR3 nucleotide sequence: TGTGCCAGCAGCGCCAGAAGACTAGCGGGAAGCGAGCAGTACTTC.

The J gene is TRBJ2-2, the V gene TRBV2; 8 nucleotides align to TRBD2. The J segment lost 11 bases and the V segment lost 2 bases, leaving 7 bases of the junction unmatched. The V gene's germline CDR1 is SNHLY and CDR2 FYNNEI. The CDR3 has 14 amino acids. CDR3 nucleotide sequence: TGTGCCAGCAGTGAACAGGGGACTAGTGGAGAGCTGTTTTTT. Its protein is CASSEQGTSGELFF. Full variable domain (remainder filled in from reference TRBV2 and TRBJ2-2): EPEVTQTPSHQVTQMGQEVILRCVPISNHLYFYWYRQILGQKVEFLVSFYNNEISEKSEIFDDQFSVERPDGSNFTLKIRSTKLEDSAMYFCASSEQGTSGELFFGEGSRLTVL.

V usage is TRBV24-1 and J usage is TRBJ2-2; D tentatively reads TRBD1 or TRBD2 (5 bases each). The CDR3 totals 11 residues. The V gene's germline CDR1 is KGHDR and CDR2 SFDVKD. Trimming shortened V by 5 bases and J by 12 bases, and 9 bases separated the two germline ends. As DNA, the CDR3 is TGTGCCACCAGTGTGTCGGGACAGCTGTTTTTT. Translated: CATSVSGQLFF.

The CDR3 spells CASVRTGEKLFF. CDR3 coding DNA: TGTGCCAGCGTCAGGACAGGGGAAAAACTGTTTTTT. The rearrangement joins TRBV12-3 or TRBV12-4 to TRBJ1-4; 8 positions agree with TRBD1. V lost 8 bases and J lost 8; bases outside the gene matches: 4. There are 12 residues in the CDR3.

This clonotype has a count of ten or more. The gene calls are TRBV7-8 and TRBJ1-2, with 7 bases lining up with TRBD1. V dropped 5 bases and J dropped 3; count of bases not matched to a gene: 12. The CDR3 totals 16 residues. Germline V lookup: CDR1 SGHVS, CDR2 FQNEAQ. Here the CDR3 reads CASSASTGVGDYGYTF. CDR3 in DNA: TGTGCCAGCAGCGCTTCAACAGGGGTCGGGGACTATGGCTACACCTTC.